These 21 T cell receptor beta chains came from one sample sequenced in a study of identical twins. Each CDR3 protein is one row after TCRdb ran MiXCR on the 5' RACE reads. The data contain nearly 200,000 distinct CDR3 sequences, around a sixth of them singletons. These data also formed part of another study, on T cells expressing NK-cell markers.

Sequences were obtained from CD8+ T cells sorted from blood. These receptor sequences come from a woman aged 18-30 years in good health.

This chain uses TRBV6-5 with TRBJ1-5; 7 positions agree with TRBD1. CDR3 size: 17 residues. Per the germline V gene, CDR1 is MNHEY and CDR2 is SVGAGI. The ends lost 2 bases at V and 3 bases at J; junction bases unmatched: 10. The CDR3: CASSYDTGRGNNQPQHF. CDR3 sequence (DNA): TGTGCCAGCAGTTACGATACGGGCAGGGGGAACAATCAGCCCCAGCATTTT.

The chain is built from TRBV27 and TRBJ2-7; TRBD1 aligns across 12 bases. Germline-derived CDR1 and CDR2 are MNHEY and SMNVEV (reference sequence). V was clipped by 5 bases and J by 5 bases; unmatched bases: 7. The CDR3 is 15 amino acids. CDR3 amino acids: CASSLIGTGGHEQYF. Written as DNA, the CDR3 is TGTGCCAGCAGTCTTATCGGGACAGGGGGCCACGAGCAGTACTTC.

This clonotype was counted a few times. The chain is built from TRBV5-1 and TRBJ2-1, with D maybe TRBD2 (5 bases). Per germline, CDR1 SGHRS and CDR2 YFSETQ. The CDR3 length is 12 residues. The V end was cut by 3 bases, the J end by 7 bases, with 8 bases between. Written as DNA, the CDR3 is TGCGCCAGCAGCTCTACTAGTAATGAGCAGTTCTTC. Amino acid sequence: CASSSTSNEQFF.

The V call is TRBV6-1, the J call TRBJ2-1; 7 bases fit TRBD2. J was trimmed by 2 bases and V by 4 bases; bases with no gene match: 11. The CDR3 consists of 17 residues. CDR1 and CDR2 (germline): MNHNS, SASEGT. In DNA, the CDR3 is TGTGCCAGCAGTGGAGCCCCCGCGGGAGTGCCCTACAATGAGCAGTTCTTC. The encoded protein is CASSGAPAGVPYNEQFF.

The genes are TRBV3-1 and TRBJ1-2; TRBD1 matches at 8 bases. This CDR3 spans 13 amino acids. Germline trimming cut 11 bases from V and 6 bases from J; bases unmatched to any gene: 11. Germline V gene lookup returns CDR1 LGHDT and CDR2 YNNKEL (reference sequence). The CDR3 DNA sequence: TGTGCCTCAGGAGCAGGGGGCTTGGATGGCTACACCTTC. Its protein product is CASGAGGLDGYTF.

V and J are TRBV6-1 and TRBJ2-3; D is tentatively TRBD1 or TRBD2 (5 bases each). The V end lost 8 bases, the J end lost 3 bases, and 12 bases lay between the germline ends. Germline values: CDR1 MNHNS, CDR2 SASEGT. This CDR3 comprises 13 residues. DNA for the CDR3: TGTGCCAGCCGGGACCTTTTGACAGATACGCAGTATTTT. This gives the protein CASRDLLTDTQYF.

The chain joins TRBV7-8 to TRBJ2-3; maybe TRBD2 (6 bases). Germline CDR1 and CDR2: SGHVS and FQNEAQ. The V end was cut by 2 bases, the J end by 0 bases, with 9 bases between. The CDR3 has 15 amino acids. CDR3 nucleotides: TGTGCCAGCAGCTTAACTAGCAGAAGCACAGATACGCAGTATTTT. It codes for CASSLTSRSTDTQYF. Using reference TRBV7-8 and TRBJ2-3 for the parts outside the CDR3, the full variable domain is GAGVSQSPRYKVAKRGQDVALRCDPISGHVSLFWYQQALGQGPEFLTYFQNEAQLDKSGLPSDRFFAERPEGSVSTLKIQRTQQEDSAVYLCASSLTSRSTDTQYFGPGTRLTVL.

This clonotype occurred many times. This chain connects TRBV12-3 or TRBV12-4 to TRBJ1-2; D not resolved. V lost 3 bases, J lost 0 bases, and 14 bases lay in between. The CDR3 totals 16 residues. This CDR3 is CASSFPTHLANYGYTF. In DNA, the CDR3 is TGTGCCAGCAGTTTCCCAACTCACCTAGCTAACTATGGCTACACCTTC.

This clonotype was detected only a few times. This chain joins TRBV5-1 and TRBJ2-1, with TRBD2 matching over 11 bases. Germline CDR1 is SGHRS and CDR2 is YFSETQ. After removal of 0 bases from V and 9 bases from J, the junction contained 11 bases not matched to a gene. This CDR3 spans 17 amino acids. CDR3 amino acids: CASSLAVGSGGAFEQFF. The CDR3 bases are TGCGCCAGCAGCTTGGCCGTCGGTAGCGGGGGGGCCTTTGAGCAGTTCTTC.

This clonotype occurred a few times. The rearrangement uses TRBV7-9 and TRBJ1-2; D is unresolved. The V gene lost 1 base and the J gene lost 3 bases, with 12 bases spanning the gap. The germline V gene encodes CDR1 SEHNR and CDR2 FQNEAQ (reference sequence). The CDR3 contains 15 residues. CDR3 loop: CASSLVLGSDYGYTF. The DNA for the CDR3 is TGTGCCAGCAGCTTAGTTCTGGGGTCCGACTATGGCTACACCTTC.

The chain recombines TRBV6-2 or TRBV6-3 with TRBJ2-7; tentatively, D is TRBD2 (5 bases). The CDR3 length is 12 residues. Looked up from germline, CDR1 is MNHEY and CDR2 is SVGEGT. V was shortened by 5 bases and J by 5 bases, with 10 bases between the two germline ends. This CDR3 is CASSTPGNEQYF. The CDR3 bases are TGTGCCAGCAGTACCCCCGGGAACGAGCAGTACTTC.

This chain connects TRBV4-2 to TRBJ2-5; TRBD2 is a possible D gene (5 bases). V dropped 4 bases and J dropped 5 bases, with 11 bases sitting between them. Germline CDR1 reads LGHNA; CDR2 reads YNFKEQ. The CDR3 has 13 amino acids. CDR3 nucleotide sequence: TGTGCCAGCAGCCCTAGGGAGTGGGAGACCCAGTACTTC. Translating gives CASSPREWETQYF.

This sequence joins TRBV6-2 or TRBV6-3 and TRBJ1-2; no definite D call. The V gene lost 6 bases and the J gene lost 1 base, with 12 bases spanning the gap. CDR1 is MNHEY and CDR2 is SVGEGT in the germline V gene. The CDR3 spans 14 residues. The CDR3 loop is CASSHQTSNYGYTF. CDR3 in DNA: TGTGCCAGCAGCCACCAGACAAGTAACTATGGCTACACCTTC.

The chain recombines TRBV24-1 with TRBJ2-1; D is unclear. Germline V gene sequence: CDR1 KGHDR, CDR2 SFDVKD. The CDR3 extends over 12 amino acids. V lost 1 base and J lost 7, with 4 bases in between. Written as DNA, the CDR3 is TGTGCCACCAGTGATTTCGGGAATGAGCAGTTCTTC. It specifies CATSDFGNEQFF.

CDR3 loop: CASSFSDSGANVLTF. The CDR3 bases are TGTGCCAGCAGCTTCAGCGACTCTGGGGCCAACGTCCTGACTTTC. J is TRBJ2-6 and V is TRBV7-9; D gene ambiguous. V was shortened by 3 bases and J by 0 bases, with 6 bases between the two germline ends. Germline CDR1 SEHNR, CDR2 FQNEAQ (reference sequence). CDR3 length: 15 amino acids.

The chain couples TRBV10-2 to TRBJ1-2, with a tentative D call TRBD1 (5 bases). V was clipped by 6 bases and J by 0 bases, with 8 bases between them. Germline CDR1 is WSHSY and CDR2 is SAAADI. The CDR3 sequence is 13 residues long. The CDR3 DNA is TGCGCCAGCAGCGCAGGGACTAACTATGGCTACACCTTC. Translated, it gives CASSAGTNYGYTF.

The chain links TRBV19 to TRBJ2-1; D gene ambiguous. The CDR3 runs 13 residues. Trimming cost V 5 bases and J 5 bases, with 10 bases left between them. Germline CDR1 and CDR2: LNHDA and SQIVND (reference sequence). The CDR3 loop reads CASSSRLNNEQFF. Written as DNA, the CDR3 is TGTGCCAGTAGTTCCAGGTTGAACAATGAGCAGTTCTTC.

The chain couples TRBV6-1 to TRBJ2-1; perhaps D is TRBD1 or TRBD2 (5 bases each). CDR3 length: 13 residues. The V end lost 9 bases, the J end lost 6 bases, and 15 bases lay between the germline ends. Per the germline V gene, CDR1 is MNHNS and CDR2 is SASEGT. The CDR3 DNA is TGTGCCAGTCACGGGACGACGGGCAATGAGCAGTTCTTC. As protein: CASHGTTGNEQFF.

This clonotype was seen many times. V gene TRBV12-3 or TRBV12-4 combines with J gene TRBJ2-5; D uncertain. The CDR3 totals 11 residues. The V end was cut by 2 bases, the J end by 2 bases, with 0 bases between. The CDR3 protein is CASSLQETQYF. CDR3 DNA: TGTGCCAGCAGTTTACAAGAGACCCAGTACTTC.

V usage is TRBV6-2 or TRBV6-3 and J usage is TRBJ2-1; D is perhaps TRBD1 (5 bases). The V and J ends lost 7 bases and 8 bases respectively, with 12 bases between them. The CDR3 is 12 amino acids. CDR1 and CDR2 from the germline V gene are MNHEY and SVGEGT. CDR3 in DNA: TGTGCCAGCAAGGGGCCTAGGTATGAGCAGTTCTTC. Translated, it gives CASKGPRYEQFF.

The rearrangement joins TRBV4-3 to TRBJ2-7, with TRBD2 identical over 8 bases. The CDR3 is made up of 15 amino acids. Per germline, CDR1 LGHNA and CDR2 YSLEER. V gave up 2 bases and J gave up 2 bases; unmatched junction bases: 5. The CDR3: CASSQTSGSAYEQYF. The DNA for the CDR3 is TGCGCCAGCAGCCAAACGAGCGGGAGCGCCTACGAGCAGTACTTC.